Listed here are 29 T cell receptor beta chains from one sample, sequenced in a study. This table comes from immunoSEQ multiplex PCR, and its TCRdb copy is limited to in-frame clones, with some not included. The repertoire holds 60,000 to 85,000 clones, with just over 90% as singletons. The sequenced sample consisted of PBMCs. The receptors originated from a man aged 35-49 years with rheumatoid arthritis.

The CDR3, as DNA: TGTGCCAGCAGCTTATTGGCGGGCACCGGGGAGCTGTTTTTT. Its protein product is CASSLLAGTGELFF. The chain employs TRBV7-3 and TRBJ2-2; D possibly corresponds to TRBD2 (5 bases). Germline lookup yields CDR1 SGHTA and CDR2 FQGTGA. Trimming cost V 2 bases and J 4 bases, with 8 bases left between them. The CDR3 has 14 amino acids.

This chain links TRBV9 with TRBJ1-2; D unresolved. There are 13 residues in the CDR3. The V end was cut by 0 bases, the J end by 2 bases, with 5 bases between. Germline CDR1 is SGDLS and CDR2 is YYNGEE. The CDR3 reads CASSVEANYGYTF. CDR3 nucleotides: TGTGCCAGCAGCGTAGAAGCAAACTATGGCTACACCTTC.

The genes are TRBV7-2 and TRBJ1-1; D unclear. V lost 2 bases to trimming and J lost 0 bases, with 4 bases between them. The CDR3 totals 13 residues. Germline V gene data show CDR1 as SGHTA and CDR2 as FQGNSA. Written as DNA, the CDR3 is TGTGCCAGCAGCTTATGGCTGAACACTGAAGCTTTCTTT. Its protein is CASSLWLNTEAFF.

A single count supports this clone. CDR3 protein: CASSTLQGAGRGYTF. CDR3 in DNA: TGTGCCAGCAGCACCCTCCAGGGGGCAGGGAGAGGCTACACCTTC. The gene calls are TRBV28 and TRBJ1-2; TRBD1 matches 8 bases. Germline V CDR1 and CDR2: MDHEN, SYDVKM. This CDR3 region has 15 residues. The trim removed 6 bases at V and 8 bases at J, leaving 14 bases unmatched.

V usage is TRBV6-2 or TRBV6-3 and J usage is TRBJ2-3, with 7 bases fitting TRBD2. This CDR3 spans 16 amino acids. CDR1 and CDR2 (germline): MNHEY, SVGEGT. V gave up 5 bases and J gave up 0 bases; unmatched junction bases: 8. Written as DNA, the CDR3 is TGTGCCAGCAGTGACCTAGCGGTAGTTAGCACAGATACGCAGTATTTT. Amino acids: CASSDLAVVSTDTQYF.

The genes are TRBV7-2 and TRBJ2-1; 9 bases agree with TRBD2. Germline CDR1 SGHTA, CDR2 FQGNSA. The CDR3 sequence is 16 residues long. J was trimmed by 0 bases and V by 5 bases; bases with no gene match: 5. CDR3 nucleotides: TGTGCCAGCAGCGGATATAGCGGGGGCTCCTACAATGAGCAGTTCTTC. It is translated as CASSGYSGGSYNEQFF.

CDR3 residues: CASSRGNSGANVLTF. DNA for the CDR3: TGTGCCAGCAGCCGCGGGAACTCTGGGGCCAACGTCCTGACTTTC. The gene calls are TRBV13 and TRBJ2-6; TRBD2 is a possible D gene (6 bases). There are 15 residues in the CDR3. Trimming cost V 5 bases and J 0 bases, with 8 bases left between them. Germline V lookup: CDR1 PRHDT, CDR2 FYEKMQ (reference sequence).

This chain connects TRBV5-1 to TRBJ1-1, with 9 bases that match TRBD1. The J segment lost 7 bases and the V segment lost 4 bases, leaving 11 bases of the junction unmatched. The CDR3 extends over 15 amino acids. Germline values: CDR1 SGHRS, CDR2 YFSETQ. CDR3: CASSVQLTGGVEAFF. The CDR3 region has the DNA TGCGCCAGCAGCGTACAGCTAACAGGGGGCGTTGAAGCTTTCTTT.

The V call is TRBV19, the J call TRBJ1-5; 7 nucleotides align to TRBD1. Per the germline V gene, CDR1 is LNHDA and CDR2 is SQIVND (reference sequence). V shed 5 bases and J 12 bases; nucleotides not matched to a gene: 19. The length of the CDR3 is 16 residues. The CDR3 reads CASSAPLPGTVILQHF. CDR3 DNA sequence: TGTGCCAGTAGTGCTCCCTTACCCGGGACAGTTATACTCCAGCATTTT.

CDR3 sequence reads: CASTPKQGASGYTF. CDR3 in DNA: TGTGCCAGCACTCCAAAACAGGGGGCGAGTGGCTACACCTTC. The gene calls are TRBV27 and TRBJ1-2; 9 bases map to TRBD1. The CDR3 contains 14 residues. CDR1 and CDR2 from the germline V gene are MNHEY and SMNVEV (reference sequence). J was trimmed by 7 bases and V by 7 bases; bases with no gene match: 10.

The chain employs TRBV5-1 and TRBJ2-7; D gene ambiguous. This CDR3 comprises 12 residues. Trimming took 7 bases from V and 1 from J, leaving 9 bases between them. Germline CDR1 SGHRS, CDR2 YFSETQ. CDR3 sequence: CASSRTSYEQYF. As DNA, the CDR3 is TGCGCCAGCTCCCGTACATCCTACGAGCAGTACTTC.

DNA for the CDR3: TGTGCCAGTAGCCCCATCCCGGGGAACACTGAAGCTTTCTTT. This encodes CASSPIPGNTEAFF. The rearrangement uses TRBV19 and TRBJ1-1; no clear D. The V end lost 6 bases, the J end lost 1 base, and 12 bases lay between the germline ends. Germline V lookup: CDR1 LNHDA, CDR2 SQIVND (reference sequence). The CDR3 has 14 residues.

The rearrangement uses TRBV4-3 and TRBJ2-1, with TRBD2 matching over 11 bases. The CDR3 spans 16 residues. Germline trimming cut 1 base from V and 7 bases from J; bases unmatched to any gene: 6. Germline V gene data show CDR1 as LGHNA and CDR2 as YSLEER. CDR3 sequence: CASSQGGTSGSNEQFF. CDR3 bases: TGCGCCAGCAGCCAAGGTGGCACTAGCGGGAGTAATGAGCAGTTCTTC.

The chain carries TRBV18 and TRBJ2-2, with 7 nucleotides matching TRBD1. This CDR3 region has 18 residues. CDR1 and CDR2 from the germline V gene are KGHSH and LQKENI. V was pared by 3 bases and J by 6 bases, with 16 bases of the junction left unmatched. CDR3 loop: CASSPRGQEGFSAGELFF. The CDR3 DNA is TGTGCCAGCTCACCGAGAGGACAGGAAGGGTTTTCGGCCGGGGAGCTGTTTTTT.

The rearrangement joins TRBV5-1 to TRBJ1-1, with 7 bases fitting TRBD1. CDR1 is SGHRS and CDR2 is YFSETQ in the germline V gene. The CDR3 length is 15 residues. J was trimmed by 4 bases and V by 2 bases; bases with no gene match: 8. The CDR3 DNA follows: TGCGCCAGCAGCTTAACAGGGGTGGAGAGCACTGAAGCTTTCTTT. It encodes CASSLTGVESTEAFF.

CDR3 nucleotide sequence: TGTGCCAGCAGTCCAAATAAAGGGGGTCCCCTTAGAAAGACCGGGGAGCTGTTTTTT. Translating gives CASSPNKGGPLRKTGELFF. V gene TRBV6-6 combines with J gene TRBJ2-2, with a tentative D call TRBD1 (6 bases). CDR3 length: 19 amino acids. Per germline, CDR1 MNHNY and CDR2 SVGAGI (reference sequence). The V and J ends lost 5 bases and 5 bases respectively, with 27 bases between them.

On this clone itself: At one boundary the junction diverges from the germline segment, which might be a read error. CDR3 sequence reads: CTSSPSGVGTAQHF. The CDR3 bases are TGTACCAGCTCACCGAGTGGCGTAGGTACGGCCCAGCATTTT. The chain is built from TRBV18 and TRBJ1-5; D unresolved. The CDR3 has 14 residues. Germline assignment: CDR1 KGHSH and CDR2 LQKENI.

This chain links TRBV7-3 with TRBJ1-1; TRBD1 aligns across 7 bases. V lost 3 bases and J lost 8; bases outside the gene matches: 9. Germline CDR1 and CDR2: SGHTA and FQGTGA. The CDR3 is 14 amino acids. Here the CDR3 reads CASSLQGGLGEAFF. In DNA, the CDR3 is TGTGCCAGCAGCTTGCAGGGGGGTTTAGGAGAAGCTTTCTTT.

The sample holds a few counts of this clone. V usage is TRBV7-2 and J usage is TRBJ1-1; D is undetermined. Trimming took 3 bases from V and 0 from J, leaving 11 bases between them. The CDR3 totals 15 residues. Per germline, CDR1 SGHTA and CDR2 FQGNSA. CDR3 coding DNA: TGTGCCAGCAGCTTTGGGCAGGCGTTGAACACTGAAGCTTTCTTT. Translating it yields CASSFGQALNTEAFF.

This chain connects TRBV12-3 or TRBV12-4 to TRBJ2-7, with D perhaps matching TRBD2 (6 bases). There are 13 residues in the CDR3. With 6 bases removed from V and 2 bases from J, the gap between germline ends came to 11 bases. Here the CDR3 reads CASRWGGTYEQYF. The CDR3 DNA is TGTGCCAGCAGATGGGGAGGAACCTACGAGCAGTACTTC.

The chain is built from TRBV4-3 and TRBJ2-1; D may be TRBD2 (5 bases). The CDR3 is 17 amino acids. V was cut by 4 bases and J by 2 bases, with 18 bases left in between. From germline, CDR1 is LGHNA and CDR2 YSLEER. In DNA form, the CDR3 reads TGCGCCAGCAGCCCCGGTTTGACGGGAAGACCCTACAATGAGCAGTTCTTC. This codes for CASSPGLTGRPYNEQFF.

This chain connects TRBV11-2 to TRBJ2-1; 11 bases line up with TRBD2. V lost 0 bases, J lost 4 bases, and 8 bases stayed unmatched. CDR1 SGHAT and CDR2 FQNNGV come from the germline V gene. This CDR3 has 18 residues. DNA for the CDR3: TGTGCCAGCAGCTTAGATGTAGCGGGGGGGCCCAAATACAATGAGCAGTTCTTC. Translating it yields CASSLDVAGGPKYNEQFF.

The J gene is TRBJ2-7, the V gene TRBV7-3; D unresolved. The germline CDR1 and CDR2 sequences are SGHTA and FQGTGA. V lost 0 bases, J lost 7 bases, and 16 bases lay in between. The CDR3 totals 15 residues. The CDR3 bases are TGTGCCAGCAGCTTAACAAGGCAGGTATCGGGTGAGCAGTACTTC. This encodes CASSLTRQVSGEQYF.

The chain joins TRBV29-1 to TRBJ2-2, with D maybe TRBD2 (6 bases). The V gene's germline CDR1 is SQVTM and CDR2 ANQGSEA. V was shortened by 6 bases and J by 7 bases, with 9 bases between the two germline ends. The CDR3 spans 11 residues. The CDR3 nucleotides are TGCAGCGTGGGGGGTGGCGGGGAGCTGTTTTTT. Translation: CSVGGGGELFF.

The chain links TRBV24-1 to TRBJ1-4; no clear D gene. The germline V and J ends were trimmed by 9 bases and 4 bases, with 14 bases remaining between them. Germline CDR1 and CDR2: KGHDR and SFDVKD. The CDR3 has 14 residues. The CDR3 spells CATLRLSGNEKLFF. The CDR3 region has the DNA TGTGCCACCTTACGGCTATCAGGTAATGAAAAACTGTTTTTT.

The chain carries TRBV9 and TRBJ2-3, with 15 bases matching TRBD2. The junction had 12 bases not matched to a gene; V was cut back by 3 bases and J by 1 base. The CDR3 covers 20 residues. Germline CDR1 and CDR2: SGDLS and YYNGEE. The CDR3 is CASSASGTSGRKVRTDTQYF. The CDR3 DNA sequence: TGTGCCAGCAGCGCCAGTGGGACTAGCGGGAGGAAGGTTCGCACAGATACGCAGTATTTT.

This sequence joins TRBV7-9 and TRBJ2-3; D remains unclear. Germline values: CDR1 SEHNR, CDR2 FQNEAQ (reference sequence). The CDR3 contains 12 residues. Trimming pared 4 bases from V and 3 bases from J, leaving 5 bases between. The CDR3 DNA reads TGTGCCAGCAGCTCCCGGACAGATACGCAGTATTTT. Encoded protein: CASSSRTDTQYF. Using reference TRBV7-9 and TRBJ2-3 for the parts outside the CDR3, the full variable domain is DTGVSQNPRHKITKRGQNVTFRCDPISEHNRLYWYRQTLGQGPEFLTYFQNEAQLEKSRLLSDRFSAERPKGSFSTLEIQRTEQGDSAMYLCASSSRTDTQYFGPGTRLTVL.

Here the CDR3 reads CASSEGTGGSDTQYF. Written as DNA, the CDR3 is TGTGCCAGCAGTGAAGGGACAGGGGGATCAGATACGCAGTATTTT. J is TRBJ2-3 and V is TRBV6-4; the match to TRBD1 covers 11 bases. The germline V gene has CDR1 MRHNA and CDR2 SNTAGT. The CDR3 spans 15 residues. The V segment lost 3 bases and the J segment 4 bases; nucleotides outside the gene matches: 3.

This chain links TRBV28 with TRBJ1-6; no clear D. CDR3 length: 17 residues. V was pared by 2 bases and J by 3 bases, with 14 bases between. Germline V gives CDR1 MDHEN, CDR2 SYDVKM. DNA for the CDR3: TGTGCCAGCAGTTTAGTAACGGCCTCTTACTATAATTCACCCCTCCACTTT. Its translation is CASSLVTASYYNSPLHF.